Each of the 20 T cell receptor beta chains below was sequenced from the same sample in a study of control samples from healthy donors and cancer patients. Clones were read by immunoSEQ multiplex PCR, and TCRdb kept only the in-frame ones, dropping some. The sample has tens of thousands of clones; about nine tenths are singletons. The sequenced sample consisted of PBMCs. Receptor source: a woman between 50 and 59 years old with colorectal cancer.

The chain has TRBV7-9 and TRBJ1-6, with D perhaps TRBD1 (6 bases). The V end lost 5 bases, the J end lost 13 bases, and 21 bases lay between the germline ends. Germline V CDR1 and CDR2: SEHNR, FQNEAQ (reference sequence). This CDR3 contains 15 residues. Written as DNA, the CDR3 is TGTGCCAGCAGCCCTAAAATGGGGGGGGCCGGGCCCCTCCACTTT. Its translation is CASSPKMGGAGPLHF.

The chain carries TRBV28 and TRBJ2-5; TRBD2 agrees at 9 bases. V dropped 3 bases and J dropped 5; count of bases not matched to a gene: 10. CDR3 length: 16 amino acids. The germline CDR1 and CDR2 sequences are MDHEN and SYDVKM. In DNA, the CDR3 is TGTGCCAGCAGTTTGCTCCAACTAGCGGGCGGCGAGACCCAGTACTTC. Its protein is CASSLLQLAGGETQYF.

This chain uses TRBV6-5 with TRBJ1-1, with D unclear. The germline V gene encodes CDR1 MNHEY and CDR2 SVGAGI. This CDR3 comprises 13 residues. V lost 2 bases and J lost 6, with 10 bases in between. The CDR3 here is CASSYGQFAEAFF. The CDR3 DNA follows: TGTGCCAGCAGTTACGGGCAGTTCGCTGAAGCTTTCTTT.

DNA for the CDR3: TGTGCCAGTAGTATGGTAGGGAGGACTCAGCCCCAGCATTTT. As protein: CASSMVGRTQPQHF. The rearrangement uses TRBV19 and TRBJ1-5; D remains unclear. V dropped 3 bases and J dropped 6 bases, with 12 bases sitting between them. The CDR3 is made up of 14 amino acids. Germline assignment: CDR1 LNHDA and CDR2 SQIVND (reference sequence).

The chain joins TRBV5-1 to TRBJ2-1, with 12 bases fitting TRBD1. The germline V gene has CDR1 SGHRS and CDR2 YFSETQ. CDR3 size: 19 residues. The junction had 10 bases not matched to a gene; V was cut back by 3 bases and J by 0 bases. This CDR3 is CASSSSGTGGRNSYNEQFF. The CDR3 coding sequence is TGCGCCAGCAGCTCGTCCGGGACAGGGGGCAGGAACTCCTACAATGAGCAGTTCTTC.

The chain uses TRBV3-1 (or the pseudogene TRBV3-2) and TRBJ2-5; D gene unclear. This CDR3 comprises 13 residues. The germline V and J ends were trimmed by 1 base and 5 bases, with 8 bases remaining between them. Per germline, CDR1 LGHDT and CDR2 YNNKEL (reference sequence). The CDR3 loop is CASSQAGLETQYF. The CDR3 nucleotides are TGTGCCAGCAGCCAAGCTGGCTTGGAGACCCAGTACTTC.

In its sample, this clone was seen a few times. The chain employs TRBV4-3 and TRBJ2-3, with D maybe TRBD2 (6 bases). In germline, CDR1 is LGHNA, CDR2 YSLEER. CDR3 length equals 16 residues. The V end was cut by 0 bases, the J end by 4 bases, with 14 bases between. DNA for the CDR3: TGCGCCAGCAGCCAAGATTGGGGGGAAGGGGCAGATACGCAGTATTTT. Amino acids: CASSQDWGEGADTQYF.

This clone was observed a single time. The chain carries TRBV5-8 and TRBJ2-2; the match to TRBD1 covers 10 bases. The CDR3 length is 16 residues. J gave up 6 bases and V 2 bases, and 7 bases lay outside the gene matches. Per germline, CDR1 SGHTS and CDR2 YDEGEE. This CDR3 reads CASSFGQGESPGELFF. The DNA for the CDR3 is TGTGCCAGCAGCTTTGGACAGGGGGAGTCGCCCGGGGAGCTGTTTTTT.

This clone was observed a single time. This chain uses TRBV6-2 or TRBV6-3 with TRBJ1-5; 7 nucleotides line up with TRBD1. Germline V gives CDR1 MNHEY, CDR2 SVGEGT. The CDR3 loop spans 16 amino acids. Trimming cost V 2 bases and J 2 bases; bases outside gene matches: 6. In nucleotides, the CDR3 is TGTGCCAGCAGTTACCCACGACAGGGAGGCAATCAGCCCCAGCATTTT. Its protein is CASSYPRQGGNQPQHF.

The V call is TRBV10-2, the J call TRBJ2-4; perhaps TRBD1 as D (6 bases). V was trimmed by 5 bases and J by 9 bases, leaving 23 bases between them. The CDR3 is 16 residues long. Germline V gene sequence: CDR1 WSHSY, CDR2 SAAADI. The CDR3 sequence: CASSWTAREGDAIQYF. CDR3 in DNA: TGCGCCAGCAGTTGGACAGCAAGAGAGGGGGACGCCATTCAGTACTTC.

This chain links TRBV19 with TRBJ1-5; D is uncertain. This CDR3 is built from 13 residues. CDR1 and CDR2 from the germline V gene are LNHDA and SQIVND (reference sequence). V gave up 5 bases and J gave up 4 bases, with 9 bases separating them. The CDR3 protein is CASSWAANQPQHF. For the CDR3, the DNA is TGTGCCAGTAGTTGGGCAGCTAATCAGCCCCAGCATTTT.

This clone turned up a few times. The chain employs TRBV12-5 and TRBJ1-2; D unresolved. Germline V lookup: CDR1 LGHNT, CDR2 FRNRAP. V lost 2 bases and J 4 bases, leaving 14 bases between the germline ends. This CDR3 has 15 amino acids. The CDR3 DNA is TGTGCTAGTGGTTTGTGGGAGCGTCGAACCTATGGCTACACCTTC. The encoded protein is CASGLWERRTYGYTF.

The genes are TRBV18 and TRBJ1-2; tentative D call: TRBD1 (6 bases). CDR1 and CDR2 (germline): KGHSH, LQKENI. The length of the CDR3 is 19 residues. The V end lost 1 base, the J end lost 5 bases, and 26 bases lay between the germline ends. CDR3 nucleotide sequence: TGTGCCAGCTCACCACGCGCCCAAACAGGGACAATGAGGGTTTATGGCTACACCTTC. This codes for CASSPRAQTGTMRVYGYTF. Full variable domain (remainder filled in from reference TRBV18 and TRBJ1-2): NAGVMQNPRHLVRRRGQEARLRCSPMKGHSHVYWYRQLPEEGLKFMVYLQKENIIDESGMPKERFSAEFPKEGPSILRIQQVVRGDSAAYFCASSPRAQTGTMRVYGYTFGSGTRLTVV.

This clone was seen a handful of times. The J gene is TRBJ1-1, the V gene TRBV9, with 9 positions matching TRBD1. The CDR3 contains 15 residues. V was clipped by 9 bases and J by 1 base; unmatched bases: 10. The germline gives CDR1 SGDLS, CDR2 YYNGEE. Written as DNA, the CDR3 is TGTGCCACTACTGGACAGGGGAAGGAGAACACTGAAGCTTTCTTT. It yields the protein CATTGQGKENTEAFF.

This sequence joins TRBV9 and TRBJ1-4; TRBD1 is a possible D gene (5 bases). Germline lookup yields CDR1 SGDLS and CDR2 YYNGEE. Trimming removed 2 bases at V and 1 base at J, with 12 bases between. The CDR3 extends over 16 amino acids. The CDR3: CASSVSSQGTNEKLFF. For the CDR3, the DNA is TGTGCCAGCAGCGTCAGTTCCCAGGGAACTAATGAAAAACTGTTTTTT.

The chain carries TRBV5-6 and TRBJ2-3; 8 bases are shared with TRBD1. Germline V lookup: CDR1 SGHDT, CDR2 YYEEEE. There are 16 residues in the CDR3. J gave up 8 bases and V 0 bases, and 11 bases lay outside the gene matches. CDR3: CASSLGVSQGAGTQYF. The DNA for the CDR3 is TGTGCCAGCAGCTTGGGCGTTAGTCAGGGGGCTGGTACGCAGTATTTT.

The chain carries TRBV7-2 and TRBJ2-1; 9 nucleotides match TRBD2. The V and J ends lost 4 bases and 7 bases, in that order; junction bases with no gene match: 8. Germline CDR1 SGHTA, CDR2 FQGNSA. There are 15 residues in the CDR3. DNA for the CDR3: TGTGCCAGCAGCTGGGTTCCTAGCGGGACTAATGAGCAGTTCTTC. This codes for CASSWVPSGTNEQFF.

This clone occurred a few times. The rearrangement links TRBV28 to TRBJ2-2; 9 bases agree with TRBD1. Germline V gene lookup returns CDR1 MDHEN and CDR2 SYDVKM. The CDR3 has 17 amino acids. Trimming took 5 bases from V and 3 from J; bases not matched to a gene: 10. CDR3 residues: CASSPNPGTGYTGELFF. For the CDR3, the DNA is TGTGCCAGCAGTCCCAACCCAGGGACAGGGTACACCGGGGAGCTGTTTTTT.

The rearrangement links TRBV28 to TRBJ1-2, with D hard to call. The CDR3 sequence is 12 residues long. V was pared by 3 bases and J by 2 bases, with 4 bases between. From germline, CDR1 is MDHEN and CDR2 SYDVKM. The CDR3 bases are TGTGCCAGCAGTTTCATGAACTATGGCTACACCTTC. Protein product: CASSFMNYGYTF.

The gene calls are TRBV2 and TRBJ2-2; tentatively, D is TRBD1 (6 bases). The CDR3 contains 16 residues. Deletions cut 5 bases from V and 3 bases from J, with 16 bases between. The V gene's germline CDR1 is SNHLY and CDR2 FYNNEI. CDR3: CASSLRGIRDTGELFF. The CDR3 DNA sequence: TGTGCCAGCAGTCTAAGGGGGATTAGGGACACCGGGGAGCTGTTTTTT.